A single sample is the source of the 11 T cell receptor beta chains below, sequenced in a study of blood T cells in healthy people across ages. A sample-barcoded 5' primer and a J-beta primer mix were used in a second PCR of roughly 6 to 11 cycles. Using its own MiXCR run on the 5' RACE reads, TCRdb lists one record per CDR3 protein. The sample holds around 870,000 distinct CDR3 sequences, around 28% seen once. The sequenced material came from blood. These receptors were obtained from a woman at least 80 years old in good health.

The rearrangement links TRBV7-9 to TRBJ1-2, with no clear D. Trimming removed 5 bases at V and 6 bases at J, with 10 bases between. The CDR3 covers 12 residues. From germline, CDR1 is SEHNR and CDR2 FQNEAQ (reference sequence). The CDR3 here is CASSPRNHGYTF. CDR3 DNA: TGTGCCAGCAGCCCACGGAATCATGGCTACACCTTC.

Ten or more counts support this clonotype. The CDR3 reads CASSLALAGGRSTQYF. The CDR3 nucleotides are TGTGCCAGCAGCTTAGCTTTAGCGGGGGGGCGGTCTACGCAGTATTTT. This chain uses TRBV7-2 with TRBJ2-3; the match to TRBD2 covers 11 bases. The CDR3 runs 16 residues. V lost 0 bases, J lost 8 bases, and 7 bases stayed unmatched. CDR1 SGHTA and CDR2 FQGNSA come from the germline V gene.

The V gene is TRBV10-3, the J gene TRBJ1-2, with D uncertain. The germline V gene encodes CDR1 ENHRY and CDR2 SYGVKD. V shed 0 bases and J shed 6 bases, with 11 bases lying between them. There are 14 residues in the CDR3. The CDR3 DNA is TGTGCCATCAGTGAGTCGGACCGAGAGCATGGCTACACCTTC. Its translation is CAISESDREHGYTF.

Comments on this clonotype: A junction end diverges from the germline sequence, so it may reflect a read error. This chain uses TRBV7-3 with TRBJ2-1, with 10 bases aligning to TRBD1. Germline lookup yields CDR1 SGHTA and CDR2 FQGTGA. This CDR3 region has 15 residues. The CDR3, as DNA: TGTGCTAGCAGCCCGACCCGGGACAGGGGTAATGAGCAGTTCTTC. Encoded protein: CASSPTRDRGNEQFF.

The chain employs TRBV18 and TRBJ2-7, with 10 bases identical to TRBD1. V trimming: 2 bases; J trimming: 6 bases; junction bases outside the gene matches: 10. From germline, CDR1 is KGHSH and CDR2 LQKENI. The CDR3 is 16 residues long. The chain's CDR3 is CASSPLGTGAPGEQYF. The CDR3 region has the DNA TGTGCCAGCTCACCATTGGGGACAGGGGCTCCGGGCGAGCAGTACTTC.

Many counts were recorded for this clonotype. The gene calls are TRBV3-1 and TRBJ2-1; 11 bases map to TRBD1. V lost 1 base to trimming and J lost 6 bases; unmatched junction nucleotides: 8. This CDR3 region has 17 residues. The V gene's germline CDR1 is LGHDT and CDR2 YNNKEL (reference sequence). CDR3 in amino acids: CASSQADRGLTGNEQFF. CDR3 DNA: TGTGCCAGCAGCCAAGCGGACAGGGGGCTTACGGGCAATGAGCAGTTCTTC.

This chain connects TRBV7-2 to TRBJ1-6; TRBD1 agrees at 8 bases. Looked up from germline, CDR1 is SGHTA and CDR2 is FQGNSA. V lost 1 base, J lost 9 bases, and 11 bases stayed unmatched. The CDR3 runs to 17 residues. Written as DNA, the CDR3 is TGTGCCAGCAGCTTAGTGTTGGGGGACAGGAGGGGTTCACCCCTCCACTTT. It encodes CASSLVLGDRRGSPLHF.

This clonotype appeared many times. CDR3 nucleotides: TGTGCCAGCGTAGCGGGGGAATACAATGAGCAGTTCTTC. Protein sequence: CASVAGEYNEQFF. This sequence joins TRBV28 and TRBJ2-1; 9 bases agree with TRBD2. CDR1 MDHEN and CDR2 SYDVKM come from the germline V gene. V trimming: 8 bases; J trimming: 4 bases; junction bases outside the gene matches: 3. There are 13 residues in the CDR3.

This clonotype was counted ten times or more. This chain's CDR3 is CSVSRTDTEAFF. As DNA, the CDR3 is TGCAGCGTTTCCAGGACCGACACTGAAGCTTTCTTT. V usage is TRBV29-1 and J usage is TRBJ1-1; D not resolved. The V end was cut by 5 bases, the J end by 3 bases, with 10 bases between. From germline, CDR1 is SQVTM and CDR2 ANQGSEA. The length of the CDR3 is 12 residues.

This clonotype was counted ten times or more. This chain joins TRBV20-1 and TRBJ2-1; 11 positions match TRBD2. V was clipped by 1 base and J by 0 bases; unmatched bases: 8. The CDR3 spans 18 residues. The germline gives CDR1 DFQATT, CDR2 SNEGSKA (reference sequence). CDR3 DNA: TGCAGTGCTAGAGGCCTAGCGGGGGGCCTGAGCTCCTACAATGAGCAGTTCTTC. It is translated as CSARGLAGGLSSYNEQFF.

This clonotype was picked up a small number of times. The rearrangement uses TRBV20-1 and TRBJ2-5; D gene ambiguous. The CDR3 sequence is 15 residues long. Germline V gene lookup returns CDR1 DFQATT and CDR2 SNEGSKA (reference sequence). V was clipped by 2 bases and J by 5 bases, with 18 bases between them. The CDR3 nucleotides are TGCAGTGCTAGATTGGGCCCGGAAATAACGGAGACCCAGTACTTC. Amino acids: CSARLGPEITETQYF.